This T cell receptor (beta chain) was profiled in a study of blood T cell repertoires in COVID-19. Only in-frame clones appear in the TCRdb table, and some are missing; sequencing was by immunoSEQ multiplex PCR. The sample has around 290,000 clones; around nine tenths are singletons. CDR3 size: 14 residues. The V segment lost 0 bases and the J segment 7 bases; nucleotides outside the gene matches: 6. Germline CDR1 GTSNPN, CDR2 SVGIG (reference sequence). The chain has TRBV30 and TRBJ2-1; 7 bases line up with TRBD1. Sequences were obtained from peripheral blood. The sequence derives from a woman in her 70s with COVID-19, enrolled during active disease. The CDR3 DNA reads TGTGCCTGGAGTGTACTAGGGGGCGGAAATGAGCAGTTCTTC. As protein: CAWSVLGGGNEQFF.